The T cell receptor beta chain under discussion was sequenced for a study of cytomegalovirus exposure and HLA in healthy donors. The donors were members of the validation cohort comprising some 120 subjects, separate from the roughly 680-subject first cohort. A remark on this clone: The antigen remains undetermined.

Produced via immunoSEQ multiplex PCR; TCRdb's table is partial and in-frame only. Found here are 50,000 to 65,000 clones, over 85% of them singletons; the top ten hold approximately 8.4%. This CDR3 is built from 16 residues. The germline V gene has CDR1 SGHNT and CDR2 YENEEA. Trimming took 1 base from V and 1 from J; bases not matched to a gene: 7. Overall study findings and caveats: There were over 150 TCR beta chains listed as cytomegalovirus-associated. Clusters of TCRs from the first cohort tended to co-occur in the roughly 120 validation repertoires (as a later analysis found).

Sequencing used PBMCs. V usage is TRBV11-3 and J usage is TRBJ2-7, with 7 bases matching TRBD1. The receptor's source is a woman aged 18-29 years in good health and CMV-seropositive. The CDR3 bases are TGTGCCAGCAGCTTAGGGACCGGGACAGATTCCTACGAGCAGTACTTC. This sequence encodes CASSLGTGTDSYEQYF.